This TCR beta chain was identified in a study of beta chain features in type 1 diabetes. Study-level information: Age, gender and cell yields were similar between patients and healthy donors. Nearly 110,000,000 sorted cells were examined across all samples.

The isolated RNA, all of it, was reverse transcribed, so expressed TCRB transcripts were what got sequenced. Generated by immunoSEQ multiplex PCR, the TCRdb table keeps only in-frame clones and is missing some. The data contain fewer than 350,000 clones, around 19% of them singletons. Concerning this clone itself: The antigen is not known.

V lost 6 bases to trimming and J lost 4 bases, with 12 bases between them. The CDR3 is 13 residues long. CDR1 and CDR2 (germline): ENHRY, SYGVKD. The study's findings and limits: Shorter templates may be favored by PCR, equally so in patients and controls. Since sequencing was performed on cDNA, cells with high TCR expression could be over-represented.

Input material: naive CD4+ T cells from blood. The rearrangement joins TRBV10-3 to TRBJ2-5, with D maybe TRBD2 (5 bases). The TCR comes from a young woman in good health. The CDR3 sequence: CAIRDEGRETQYF. CDR3 nucleotides: TGTGCCATCAGGGACGAGGGCCGAGAGACCCAGTACTTC.